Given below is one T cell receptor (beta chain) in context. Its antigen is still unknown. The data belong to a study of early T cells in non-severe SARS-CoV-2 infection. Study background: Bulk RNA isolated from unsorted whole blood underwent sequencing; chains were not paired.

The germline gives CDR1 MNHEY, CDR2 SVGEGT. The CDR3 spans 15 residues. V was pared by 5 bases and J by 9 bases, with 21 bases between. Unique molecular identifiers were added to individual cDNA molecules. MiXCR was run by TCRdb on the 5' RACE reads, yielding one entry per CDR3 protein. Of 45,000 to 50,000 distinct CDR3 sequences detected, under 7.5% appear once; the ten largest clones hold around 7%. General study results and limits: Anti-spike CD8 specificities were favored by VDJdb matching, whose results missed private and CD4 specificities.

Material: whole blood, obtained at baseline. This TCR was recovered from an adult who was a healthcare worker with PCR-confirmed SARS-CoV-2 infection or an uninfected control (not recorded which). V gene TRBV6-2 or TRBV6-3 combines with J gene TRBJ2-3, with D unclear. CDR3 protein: CASSKSGPGPGTQYF. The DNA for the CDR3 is TGTGCCAGCAGTAAGTCTGGACCCGGCCCGGGCACGCAGTATTTT.